This T cell receptor beta chain was sequenced for a study of blood T cell repertoires in COVID-19. Per the authors' pipeline: Estimation of nucleated cell counts was performed using reference gene primer amplification. Clones were read by immunoSEQ multiplex PCR, and TCRdb kept only the in-frame ones, dropping some. The V and J calls and the clone size are those of that table, but D and trimming were determined from the DNA. The sample yields 200,000 to 250,000 clones, around 80% seen once. Trimming pared 3 bases from V and 8 bases from J, leaving 19 bases between. The CDR3 loop spans 15 amino acids. CDR1 is LGHDT, CDR2 YNNKEL, per germline (reference sequence). In this sample, this clone turned up once.

The source is a woman in her 30s with COVID-19, enrolled during active disease. The sequenced sample consisted of peripheral blood. The chain combines TRBV3-1 (or the pseudogene TRBV3-2) with TRBJ1-2; no reliable D call. This CDR3 reads CASSQPESHTGGYTF. The CDR3 DNA follows: TGTGCCAGCAGCCAGCCGGAGAGCCATACGGGGGGCTACACCTTC.